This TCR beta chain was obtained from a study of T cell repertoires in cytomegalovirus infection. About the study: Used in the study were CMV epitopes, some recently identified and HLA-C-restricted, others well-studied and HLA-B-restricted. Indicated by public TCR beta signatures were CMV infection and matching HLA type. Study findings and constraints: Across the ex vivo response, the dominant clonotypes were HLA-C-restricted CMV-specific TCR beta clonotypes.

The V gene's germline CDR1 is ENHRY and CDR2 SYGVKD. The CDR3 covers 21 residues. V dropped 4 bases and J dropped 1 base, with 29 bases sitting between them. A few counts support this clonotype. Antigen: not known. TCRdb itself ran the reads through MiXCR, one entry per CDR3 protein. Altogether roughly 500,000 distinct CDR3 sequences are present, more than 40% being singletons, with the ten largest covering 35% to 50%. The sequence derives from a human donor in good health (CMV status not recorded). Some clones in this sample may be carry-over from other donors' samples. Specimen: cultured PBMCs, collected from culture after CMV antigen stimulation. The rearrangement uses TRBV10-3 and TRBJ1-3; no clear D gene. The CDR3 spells CAISVPRIHEFPGVSGNTIYF. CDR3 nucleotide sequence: TGTGCCATCAGTGTCCCCCGGATACATGAGTTCCCGGGTGTTTCTGGAAACACCATATATTTT.